This T cell receptor (beta chain) is drawn from a study of OX40 agonist ivuxolimab in advanced cancers. About this clone: Its antigen remains unknown.

Study-wide results and limits: Clones of CD4+ and CD8+ blood T cells grew by week 6 at doses of 0.1 to 3.0 mg/kg.

The method was immunoSEQ multiplex PCR; TCRdb's version includes in-frame clones alone and lacks a portion of them. The sample holds some 70,000 clones, 90% to 95% seen once. From germline, CDR1 is SGHVS and CDR2 FQNEAQ. CDR3 length: 14 amino acids. Trimming cost V 2 bases and J 1 base, with 8 bases left between them. This sequence originates from an adult with an advanced solid tumor such as melanoma, head and neck, liver or kidney cancer. The rearrangement uses TRBV7-8 and TRBJ1-1; D perhaps matches TRBD1 (5 bases). Sequencing used CD4+ or CD8+ T cells sorted from blood, obtained in a trial of the OX40 agonist ivuxolimab. CDR3 amino acids: CASSLLRENTEAFF. CDR3 sequence (DNA): TGTGCCAGCAGCTTACTCAGGGAGAACACTGAAGCTTTCTTT.